Following are 19 T cell receptor beta chains from one sample sequenced in a study of beta chain features in type 1 diabetes. Expressed TCRB transcripts were sequenced because the isolated RNA had all been reverse transcribed beforehand. Data came from immunoSEQ multiplex PCR; TCRdb stores just in-frame clones and leaves some out. The sample holds hundreds of thousands of clones; around 12% are singletons and the top ten take about 0.017%. Sequencing input: naive CD4+ T cells from blood. Receptors were obtained from a man between 18 and 35 years old in good health.

In this sample, this clone turned up a few times. V and J are TRBV5-4 and TRBJ2-2; 8 bases match TRBD1. V trimming: 5 bases; J trimming: 2 bases; junction bases outside the gene matches: 5. The CDR3 has 15 residues. Germline-derived CDR1 and CDR2 are SGHNT and YYREEE (reference sequence). For the CDR3, the DNA is TGTGCCAGCAGAAAGACAGGGGTAAACACCGGGGAGCTGTTTTTT. Protein: CASRKTGVNTGELFF.

The rearrangement joins TRBV10-3 to TRBJ2-3, with D possibly matching TRBD2 (6 bases). The germline V and J ends were trimmed by 0 bases and 5 bases, with 12 bases remaining between them. Germline V gene lookup returns CDR1 ENHRY and CDR2 SYGVKD. This CDR3 contains 15 residues. The CDR3 here is CAISESGGFIDTQYF. DNA of the CDR3: TGTGCCATCAGTGAGTCGGGGGGTTTCATAGATACGCAGTATTTT.

This clone was counted only a few times. The J gene is TRBJ2-1, the V gene TRBV9; 7 bases agree with TRBD2. Germline loops: CDR1 SGDLS, CDR2 YYNGEE. V trimming: 0 bases; J trimming: 6 bases; junction bases outside the gene matches: 6. CDR3 size: 15 residues. This CDR3 is CASSVGGGGSNEQFF. In nucleotides, the CDR3 is TGTGCCAGCAGCGTAGGTGGGGGAGGGAGCAATGAGCAGTTCTTC.

The genes are TRBV7-2 and TRBJ1-1, with D unclear. Germline V lookup: CDR1 SGHTA, CDR2 FQGNSA. Trimming left V 5 bases short and J 0 bases short, with 13 bases between. This CDR3 contains 15 residues. The CDR3 bases are TGTGCCAGCAGCCGAGACCGACAAATGAACACTGAAGCTTTCTTT. This gives the protein CASSRDRQMNTEAFF.

This chain connects TRBV9 to TRBJ1-2, with 8 bases fitting TRBD1. Germline V gene data show CDR1 as SGDLS and CDR2 as YYNGEE. The V segment lost 5 bases and the J segment 3 bases; nucleotides outside the gene matches: 9. The CDR3 length is 15 residues. CDR3: CASRGRTGRDYGYTF. The CDR3 nucleotides read TGTGCCAGCAGGGGAAGGACAGGGCGGGACTATGGCTACACCTTC.

This clone was detected only a few times. This chain joins TRBV11-2 and TRBJ1-1, with D maybe TRBD1 (5 bases). V lost 4 bases, J lost 1 base, and 7 bases lay in between. Germline-derived CDR1 and CDR2 are SGHAT and FQNNGV. The CDR3 extends over 13 amino acids. The CDR3 coding sequence is TGTGCCAGCAGCTCCCAGGGGAACACTGAAGCTTTCTTT. This encodes CASSSQGNTEAFF.

In its sample, this clone was seen a few times. The chain links TRBV5-1 to TRBJ2-7; TRBD2 matches 8 bases. After removal of 0 bases from V and 6 bases from J, the junction contained 5 bases not matched to a gene. CDR1 is SGHRS, CDR2 YFSETQ, per germline. This CDR3 region has 14 residues. The CDR3 coding sequence is TGCGCCAGCAGCTTGGGAGCGGGAGCAGGCGAGCAGTACTTC. Translated, it gives CASSLGAGAGEQYF.

This clone was seen many times. DNA for the CDR3: TGTGCCAGCAGCGTGAGGGCAGTAGAGACCCAGTACTTC. It is translated as CASSVRAVETQYF. The chain uses TRBV5-4 and TRBJ2-5; TRBD2 is a possible D gene (5 bases). This CDR3 comprises 13 residues. Trimming shortened V by 4 bases and J by 4 bases, and 11 bases separated the two germline ends. Germline V gene data show CDR1 as SGHNT and CDR2 as YYREEE (reference sequence).

This clone has a handful of counts. The rearrangement links TRBV15 to TRBJ2-7; D perhaps matches TRBD2 (5 bases). Trimming removed 2 bases at V and 1 base at J, with 12 bases between. The V gene's germline CDR1 is LNHNV and CDR2 YYDKDF (reference sequence). The CDR3 is 15 residues long. CDR3: CATSRRNLASYEQYF. CDR3 DNA: TGTGCCACCAGCAGAAGAAACTTAGCGTCCTACGAGCAGTACTTC.

The chain has TRBV6-1 and TRBJ2-1; 14 bases align to TRBD2. The CDR3 covers 15 residues. Germline lookup yields CDR1 MNHNS and CDR2 SASEGT. The V and J ends lost 0 bases and 11 bases, in that order; junction bases with no gene match: 3. The CDR3 protein is CASSEARLAGGKQFF. CDR3 DNA sequence: TGTGCCAGCAGTGAAGCCCGACTAGCGGGGGGGAAGCAGTTCTTC.

This clone was counted between two and nine times. The V and J genes are TRBV7-3 and TRBJ2-3; TRBD1 matches 9 bases. The CDR3 extends over 15 amino acids. Unmatched junction bases numbered 6, after V lost 4 bases and J lost 4 bases. Germline values: CDR1 SGHTA, CDR2 FQGTGA. The CDR3 spells CASSSGTGSADTQYF. CDR3 in DNA: TGTGCCAGCAGCTCCGGGACAGGGTCAGCAGATACGCAGTATTTT.

The chain combines TRBV19 with TRBJ1-5, with D possibly being TRBD1 (5 bases). Germline V CDR1 and CDR2: LNHDA, SQIVND (reference sequence). The CDR3 is 19 amino acids. V was pared by 3 bases and J by 7 bases, with 28 bases between. CDR3 sequence: CASSIGSRAALSWFQPQHF. CDR3 in DNA: TGTGCCAGTAGTATCGGTTCCAGGGCCGCCCTCTCTTGGTTCCAGCCCCAGCATTTT.

This clone was seen only a few times. This rearrangement joins TRBV5-4 to TRBJ1-5; no definite D call. With 1 base removed from V and 7 bases from J, the gap between germline ends came to 15 bases. Germline CDR1 is SGHNT and CDR2 is YYREEE (reference sequence). This CDR3 spans 15 amino acids. CDR3 in DNA: TGTGCCAGCAGCTTGTCAACAACACCGGGACAGCCCCAGCATTTT. The encoded protein is CASSLSTTPGQPQHF.

In this sample, this clone turned up a few times. This chain uses TRBV28 with TRBJ1-6; TRBD1 matches 7 bases. The V gene's germline CDR1 is MDHEN and CDR2 SYDVKM. This CDR3 spans 15 amino acids. V was pared by 6 bases and J by 7 bases, with 9 bases of the junction left unmatched. CDR3 coding DNA: TGTGCCAGCAGCCGATGGGACAGCACAAATTCACCCCTCCACTTT. This encodes CASSRWDSTNSPLHF.

This clone appeared a few times. The chain uses TRBV18 and TRBJ2-6; D is possibly TRBD1 (5 bases). Germline V gives CDR1 KGHSH, CDR2 LQKENI. Between the trimmed V and J ends, which lost 4 bases and 1 base, there was a span of 5 bases. The CDR3 sequence is 14 residues long. The CDR3 DNA follows: TGTGCCAGCTCACAGGGGTCTGGGGCCAACGTCCTGACTTTC. Its translation is CASSQGSGANVLTF.

V usage is TRBV5-1 and J usage is TRBJ1-2; D gene unclear. This CDR3 region has 12 residues. Trimming cost V 2 bases and J 8 bases, with 10 bases left between them. CDR1 and CDR2 (germline): SGHRS, YFSETQ. The CDR3 is CASSFQSSGYTF. For the CDR3, the DNA is TGCGCCAGCAGCTTTCAATCATCCGGCTACACCTTC.

V and J are TRBV13 and TRBJ1-1; D is perhaps TRBD1 (5 bases). Germline V gives CDR1 PRHDT, CDR2 FYEKMQ (reference sequence). Trimming pared 5 bases from V and 5 bases from J, leaving 12 bases between. The CDR3 length is 13 residues. DNA for the CDR3: TGTGCCAGCAGCAAGCGTCGGGGGACTGAAGCTTTCTTT. Translating gives CASSKRRGTEAFF.

This clone was picked up a small number of times. The chain carries TRBV25-1 and TRBJ2-1, with D possibly being TRBD2 (5 bases). Germline V CDR1 and CDR2: MGHDK, SYGVNS. The CDR3 extends over 13 amino acids. Trimming removed 7 bases from V and 3 bases from J, with 10 bases in between. The chain's CDR3 is CASTREYYNEQFF. The CDR3 region has the DNA TGTGCCAGCACTAGGGAGTACTACAATGAGCAGTTCTTC.

The table lists this clone with a few counts. V usage is TRBV30 and J usage is TRBJ1-2; D unclear. The V end was cut by 2 bases, the J end by 5 bases, with 9 bases between. Per germline, CDR1 GTSNPN and CDR2 SVGIG (reference sequence). This CDR3 has 12 amino acids. The CDR3 here is CAWSHGSYGYTF. DNA for the CDR3: TGTGCCTGGAGTCACGGGTCGTATGGCTACACCTTC.